This passage covers 19 T cell receptor beta chains from one sample sequenced in a study of shared clonotypes between healthy human individuals. This table comes from immunoSEQ multiplex PCR, and its TCRdb copy is limited to in-frame clones, with some not included. This repertoire shows about 2.3 million clones, about 92% found once; its top ten account for about 0.39%. Sequencing was performed on naive CD4+ T cells from PBMCs. Subset here: CD45RA+ positively selected. These receptors all stem from a man younger than 35 in good health. Some clones in this sample may be carry-over from other donors' samples.

The V and J genes are TRBV5-5 and TRBJ1-2; 12 nucleotides agree with TRBD1. From germline, CDR1 is SGHKS and CDR2 YYEKEE (reference sequence). The CDR3 loop spans 18 amino acids. The V and J ends lost 0 bases and 3 bases, in that order; junction bases with no gene match: 9. The CDR3 loop is CASSLVGQGAWEDYGYTF. The CDR3 DNA reads TGTGCCAGCAGCTTGGTGGGACAGGGGGCATGGGAGGACTATGGCTACACCTTC.

The V gene is TRBV5-1, the J gene TRBJ2-1; D could derive from TRBD1 or TRBD2 (6 bases each). Trimming pared 1 base from V and 3 bases from J, leaving 14 bases between. The CDR3 runs to 16 residues. CDR1 is SGHRS, CDR2 YFSETQ, per germline. The CDR3 reads CASSLNVGGLYNEQFF. The CDR3 DNA sequence: TGCGCCAGCAGCTTGAACGTGGGGGGCCTCTACAATGAGCAGTTCTTC.

The chain couples TRBV6-5 to TRBJ2-1; 9 bases fit TRBD2. The V gene's germline CDR1 is MNHEY and CDR2 SVGAGI. The CDR3 consists of 15 residues. Trimming removed 7 bases from V and 5 bases from J; junction bases left unmatched: 9. CDR3 residues: CASIDSGGSNNEQFF. For the CDR3, the DNA is TGTGCCAGCATTGATAGCGGGGGTTCAAACAATGAGCAGTTCTTC.

The chain links TRBV2 to TRBJ1-5; maybe TRBD1 (5 bases). The CDR3 has 14 residues. Trimming took off 7 bases at V and 5 bases at J, with 15 bases between the two ends. Looked up from germline, CDR1 is SNHLY and CDR2 is FYNNEI. DNA for the CDR3: TGTGCCAGCACCGAGCGGGACCGTTATCAGCCCCAGCATTTT. This translates into CASTERDRYQPQHF. Full variable domain (rest looked up from reference TRBV2 and TRBJ1-5): EPEVTQTPSHQVTQMGQEVILRCVPISNHLYFYWYRQILGQKVEFLVSFYNNEISEKSEIFDDQFSVERPDGSNFTLKIRSTKLEDSAMYFCASTERDRYQPQHFGDGTRLSIL.

J is TRBJ1-1 and V is TRBV18; the match to TRBD1 covers 7 bases. The CDR3 consists of 14 residues. Germline loops: CDR1 KGHSH, CDR2 LQKENI. Germline trimming cut 3 bases from V and 5 bases from J; bases unmatched to any gene: 6. The CDR3 bases are TGTGCCAGCTCACCCCAGGGGGAGGGAACTGAAGCTTTCTTT. The encoded protein is CASSPQGEGTEAFF.

A remark on this clone: This same CDR3 is encoded by further DNA sequences in the sample. This chain joins TRBV5-1 and TRBJ1-1; 7 nucleotides agree with TRBD1. Germline V CDR1 and CDR2: SGHRS, YFSETQ. The V segment lost 4 bases and the J segment 1 base; nucleotides outside the gene matches: 4. This CDR3 has 14 amino acids. CDR3 loop: CASSTRTGNTEAFF. CDR3 coding DNA: TGCGCCAGCAGCACCCGGACAGGGAACACTGAAGCTTTCTTT.

The rearrangement uses TRBV28 and TRBJ1-2; the match to TRBD1 covers 7 bases. CDR1 is MDHEN, CDR2 SYDVKM, per germline. J gave up 8 bases and V 1 base, and 16 bases lay outside the gene matches. CDR3 length: 17 residues. CDR3 DNA: TGTGCCAGCAGTTTATCTAGAATTGACAGGGCGTTTGGCGGCTACACCTTC. Its protein product is CASSLSRIDRAFGGYTF.

The chain recombines TRBV7-9 with TRBJ2-1, with 11 bases aligning to TRBD1. There are 15 residues in the CDR3. After removal of 4 bases from V and 8 bases from J, the junction contained 7 bases not matched to a gene. Germline V gene lookup returns CDR1 SEHNR and CDR2 FQNEAQ (reference sequence). CDR3 sequence (DNA): TGTGCCAGCAGCTCGCGGGACAGGGGGAGCTATGAGCAGTTCTTC. It translates to CASSSRDRGSYEQFF. The full variable domain, rest sourced from reference TRBV7-9 and TRBJ2-1, is DTGVSQNPRHKITKRGQNVTFRCDPISEHNRLYWYRQTLGQGPEFLTYFQNEAQLEKSRLLSDRFSAERPKGSFSTLEIQRTEQGDSAMYLCASSSRDRGSYEQFFGPGTRLTVL.

This chain joins TRBV4-1 and TRBJ1-2; 7 nucleotides match TRBD1. Germline loops: CDR1 MGHRA, CDR2 YSYEKL. The trim removed 3 bases at V and 7 bases at J, leaving 14 bases unmatched. CDR3 length: 16 residues. CDR3 DNA: TGCGCCAGCAGCCATCGCGACGGACGACAGGGCTCTGGCTACACCTTC. Translation: CASSHRDGRQGSGYTF.

The rearrangement uses TRBV2 and TRBJ2-4; 8 nucleotides line up with TRBD1. This CDR3 comprises 16 residues. Germline CDR1 reads SNHLY; CDR2 reads FYNNEI. The V segment lost 6 bases and the J segment 0 bases; nucleotides outside the gene matches: 7. The CDR3 DNA reads as TGTGCCAGCAGCTTACAGGGGGGTCTAGCCAAAAACATTCAGTACTTC. This codes for CASSLQGGLAKNIQYF.

The chain couples TRBV6-1 to TRBJ2-7; the D call may be TRBD1 or TRBD2 (5 bases each). This CDR3 is built from 15 residues. From germline, CDR1 is MNHNS and CDR2 SASEGT. V lost 9 bases to trimming and J lost 6 bases, with 24 bases between them. CDR3 sequence: CASRDQGQGDAEQYF. CDR3 DNA: TGTGCCAGTCGGGACCAAGGGCAGGGCGATGCCGAGCAGTACTTC.

Concerning this clone: Other DNA sequences in the same sample also yield this CDR3. The chain joins TRBV27 to TRBJ1-1; D is unclear. This CDR3 is built from 14 residues. The germline gives CDR1 MNHEY, CDR2 SMNVEV (reference sequence). Trimming left V 5 bases short and J 2 bases short, with 12 bases between. CDR3 in amino acids: CASSLGRPNTEAFF. CDR3 coding DNA: TGTGCCAGCAGTCTCGGACGCCCAAACACTGAAGCTTTCTTT.

V usage is TRBV7-9 and J usage is TRBJ2-7; a possible D gene is TRBD2 (5 bases). V was trimmed by 4 bases and J by 7 bases, leaving 11 bases between them. The CDR3 length is 12 residues. Germline CDR1 and CDR2: SEHNR and FQNEAQ (reference sequence). The CDR3 sequence: CASSYPREEQYF. The CDR3 DNA reads as TGTGCCAGCAGCTACCCAAGGGAGGAGCAGTACTTC. Full variable domain (outside the CDR3, taken from reference TRBV7-9 and TRBJ2-7): DTGVSQNPRHKITKRGQNVTFRCDPISEHNRLYWYRQTLGQGPEFLTYFQNEAQLEKSRLLSDRFSAERPKGSFSTLEIQRTEQGDSAMYLCASSYPREEQYFGPGTRLTVT.

Turning to this clone: This specimen includes other DNA sequences encoding the same CDR3. The J gene is TRBJ2-1, the V gene TRBV5-4; D not certain. Trimming pared 0 bases from V and 0 bases from J, leaving 4 bases between. The CDR3 has 14 amino acids. The V gene's germline CDR1 is SGHNT and CDR2 YYREEE (reference sequence). CDR3 residues: CASSLVGSYNEQFF. In DNA form, the CDR3 reads TGTGCCAGCAGCTTGGTCGGCTCCTACAATGAGCAGTTCTTC.

The J gene is TRBJ2-1, the V gene TRBV28; 10 positions agree with TRBD1. The V gene's germline CDR1 is MDHEN and CDR2 SYDVKM. The CDR3 is 13 amino acids. CDR3 amino acids: CAIGTGVGNEQFF. The CDR3 nucleotides are TGTGCAATAGGGACAGGGGTGGGGAATGAGCAGTTCTTC. The full variable domain, rest sourced from reference TRBV28 and TRBJ2-1, is DVKVTQSSRYLVKRTGEKVFLECVQDMDHENMFWYRQDPGLGLRLIYFSYDVKMKEKGDIPEGYSVSREKKERFSLILESASTNQTSMYLCAIGTGVGNEQFFGPGTRLTVL.

CDR3 in amino acids: CASSVGGLGTDTQYF. CDR3 nucleotides: TGTGCCAGCAGTGTTGGGGGACTGGGTACAGATACGCAGTATTTT. The chain employs TRBV2 and TRBJ2-3; perhaps TRBD2 as D (6 bases). CDR1 and CDR2 from the germline V gene are SNHLY and FYNNEI. The CDR3 is 15 amino acids. V was clipped by 4 bases and J by 3 bases, with 14 bases between them. Full variable domain (missing parts from reference TRBV2 and TRBJ2-3): EPEVTQTPSHQVTQMGQEVILRCVPISNHLYFYWYRQILGQKVEFLVSFYNNEISEKSEIFDDQFSVERPDGSNFTLKIRSTKLEDSAMYFCASSVGGLGTDTQYFGPGTRLTVL.

J is TRBJ2-7 and V is TRBV5-1; 7 bases are a match to TRBD2. The CDR3 consists of 15 residues. The trim removed 1 base at V and 4 bases at J, leaving 8 bases unmatched. From germline, CDR1 is SGHRS and CDR2 YFSETQ. CDR3 in DNA: TGCGCCAGCAGCTTGTTCGCAGCGGGAACGTACGAGCAGTACTTC. Translation: CASSLFAAGTYEQYF.

This chain connects TRBV29-1 to TRBJ1-5, with no clear D. The CDR3 has 12 residues. Trimming left V 4 bases short and J 5 bases short, with 9 bases between. Germline-derived CDR1 and CDR2 are SQVTM and ANQGSEA. The CDR3 is CSVGADYQPQHF. The CDR3 DNA reads as TGCAGCGTTGGGGCAGACTATCAGCCCCAGCATTTT.

The chain is built from TRBV28 and TRBJ2-7; D uncertain. Trimming cost V 11 bases and J 5 bases, with 19 bases left between them. Per the germline V gene, CDR1 is MDHEN and CDR2 is SYDVKM. The length of the CDR3 is 13 residues. CDR3 protein: CALSGDERNEQYF. For the CDR3, the DNA is TGTGCCCTCTCTGGGGATGAAAGGAACGAGCAGTACTTC. The variable domain in full, completed from reference TRBV28 and TRBJ2-7, reads DVKVTQSSRYLVKRTGEKVFLECVQDMDHENMFWYRQDPGLGLRLIYFSYDVKMKEKGDIPEGYSVSREKKERFSLILESASTNQTSMYLCALSGDERNEQYFGPGTRLTVT.